The source of this T cell receptor (beta chain) is a study of blood T cell repertoires in COVID-19. Study in general: Samples came from the United States, Italy and Spain, spanning acute and convalescent COVID-19. T cells, B-cell-depleted T cells, or PBMCs provided the cDNA or gDNA that served as material.

The CDR3 is 13 amino acids. Germline-derived CDR1 and CDR2 are MNHEY and SVGAGI. The V and J ends lost 2 bases and 1 base respectively, with 5 bases between them. Authors' processing steps: Reference gene primers were amplified, and this amplification served to estimate nucleated cell counts. The protocol was immunoSEQ multiplex PCR, while the TCRdb copy is restricted to in-frame clones and leaves out a portion. V and J calls plus clone size are reproduced from that table; the DNA served to infer D and trimming. Seen here are over 150,000 clones, over 70% observed once, and the top ten hold about 10%. Of note for this clone: Other nucleotide sequences in the sample specify the same CDR3.

The sequence came from a woman older than 75 with active or convalescent COVID-19. The genes are TRBV6-5 and TRBJ1-1; D remains ambiguous. Sequences were obtained from peripheral blood. The CDR3 region is CASSYGRNTEAFF. The CDR3 coding sequence is TGTGCCAGCAGTTACGGGAGGAACACTGAAGCTTTCTTT.